Below, 19 T cell receptor beta chains from the same sample are listed, as sequenced in a study of Tregs in tolerant kidney transplant recipients. The protocol was immunoSEQ multiplex PCR, while the TCRdb copy is restricted to in-frame clones and leaves out a portion. The sample has some 240,000 clones, approximately 84% seen once. Sequencing used CD4+ T cells from blood. These receptors were collected from a human donor in good health.

The chain is built from TRBV15 and TRBJ1-6, with no clear D. V was pared by 5 bases and J by 8 bases, with 22 bases between. Germline V gives CDR1 LNHNV, CDR2 YYDKDF (reference sequence). The CDR3 is 17 amino acids. For the CDR3, the DNA is TGTGCCACCAGCGGCCGTCGTGTCCCAACCCCGCATTCACCCCTCCACTTT. Encoded protein: CATSGRRVPTPHSPLHF.

Details on this clone: The conserved final phenylalanine or tryptophan is absent from the CDR3, which likely points to a read error. The rearrangement uses TRBV18 and TRBJ1-1; D remains ambiguous. Trimming cost V 2 bases and J 1 base, with 14 bases left between them. The CDR3 sequence is 16 residues long. CDR1 and CDR2 from the germline V gene are KGHSH and LQKENI. The chain's CDR3 is CASSPSIDNSNTEAFS. CDR3 nucleotide sequence: TGTGCCAGCTCACCATCAATCGACAATTCGAACACTGAAGCTTTCTCT.

This clone was seen only once. This CDR3 is CASSSPFTGGGEQYF. The CDR3 DNA reads TGTGCCAGCAGTTCCCCCTTTACAGGGGGTGGCGAGCAGTACTTC. The V gene is TRBV6-5, the J gene TRBJ2-7; 8 nucleotides line up with TRBD1. Germline loops: CDR1 MNHEY, CDR2 SVGAGI. The CDR3 covers 15 residues. V shed 4 bases and J 6 bases; nucleotides not matched to a gene: 11.

The V gene is TRBV29-1, the J gene TRBJ1-2; D is perhaps TRBD1 (6 bases). Trimming stripped 1 base from V and 6 bases from J, with 15 bases between. Germline lookup yields CDR1 SQVTM and CDR2 ANQGSEA. The CDR3 covers 14 residues. This CDR3 is CSVEVPGEGDGYTF. The CDR3 bases are TGCAGCGTTGAAGTCCCAGGGGAGGGCGATGGCTACACCTTC.

The V and J genes are TRBV2 and TRBJ1-2; D gene unclear. In germline, CDR1 is SNHLY, CDR2 FYNNEI. The CDR3 totals 13 residues. V was trimmed by 5 bases and J by 1 base, leaving 8 bases between them. CDR3 DNA sequence: TGTGCCAGCAGTCGGACGGATAACTATGGCTACACCTTC. It is translated as CASSRTDNYGYTF.

The chain carries TRBV19 and TRBJ2-7; TRBD2 aligns across 11 bases. The CDR3 totals 17 residues. The germline CDR1 and CDR2 sequences are LNHDA and SQIVND (reference sequence). J lost 0 bases, V lost 3 bases, and 7 bases had no gene match. The CDR3 here is CASSILLAGGLSYEQYF. The CDR3 DNA reads as TGTGCCAGTAGTATCCTCCTAGCGGGGGGTCTCTCCTACGAGCAGTACTTC. The full variable domain, rest sourced from reference TRBV19 and TRBJ2-7, is DGGITQSPKYLFRKEGQNVTLSCEQNLNHDAMYWYRQDPGQGLRLIYYSQIVNDFQKGDIAEGYSVSREKKESFPLTVTSAQKNPTAFYLCASSILLAGGLSYEQYFGPGTRLTVT.

This clone was seen once. This chain joins TRBV9 and TRBJ2-4, with 8 bases lining up with TRBD2. V trimming: 4 bases; J trimming: 6 bases; junction bases outside the gene matches: 6. There are 14 residues in the CDR3. Germline V gives CDR1 SGDLS, CDR2 YYNGEE. The CDR3 loop is CASSSPREGNIQYF. In DNA form, the CDR3 reads TGTGCCAGCAGCTCCCCACGGGAGGGAAACATTCAGTACTTC.

V and J are TRBV7-2 and TRBJ1-2; 7 bases fit TRBD1. The CDR3 is 12 residues long. CDR1 and CDR2 from the germline V gene are SGHTA and FQGNSA. With 5 bases clipped from V and 10 bases from J, the junction kept 7 bases outside the gene matches. The CDR3 protein is CASSTHRGYYTF. The CDR3 DNA is TGTGCCAGCAGCACCCACAGGGGTTACTACACCTTC.

This chain links TRBV5-1 with TRBJ2-7, with 8 bases fitting TRBD2. J gave up 3 bases and V 0 bases, and 5 bases lay outside the gene matches. The CDR3 consists of 15 residues. Germline values: CDR1 SGHRS, CDR2 YFSETQ. CDR3 loop: CASSLGTSPDYEQYF. The CDR3 DNA reads TGCGCCAGCAGCTTGGGGACTAGCCCCGACTACGAGCAGTACTTC.

The chain couples TRBV6-4 to TRBJ2-3; TRBD2 might be the D (6 bases). CDR1 MRHNA and CDR2 SNTAGT come from the germline V gene. V lost 2 bases and J 0 bases, leaving 6 bases between the germline ends. This CDR3 has 14 residues. The CDR3 sequence: CASSDGTSTDTQYF. DNA for the CDR3: TGTGCCAGCAGTGACGGGACTAGCACAGATACGCAGTATTTT.

This clone occurred many times. This chain joins TRBV29-1 and TRBJ1-3; the D gene is possibly TRBD1 (6 bases). V lost 5 bases and J lost 0, with 17 bases in between. Per germline, CDR1 SQVTM and CDR2 ANQGSEA. The CDR3 contains 16 residues. CDR3 residues: CSVQGGGTNSGNTIYF. For the CDR3, the DNA is TGCAGCGTTCAAGGGGGGGGCACCAACTCTGGAAACACCATATATTTT.

The chain uses TRBV7-2 and TRBJ2-2; D gene ambiguous. CDR1 is SGHTA, CDR2 FQGNSA, per germline. Trimming took off 4 bases at V and 0 bases at J, with 3 bases between the two ends. The CDR3 is 13 amino acids. DNA for the CDR3: TGTGCCAGCAGCTCGACGAACACCGGGGAGCTGTTTTTT. Its protein is CASSSTNTGELFF. The whole variable domain, remainder taken from reference TRBV7-2 and TRBJ2-2, is GAGVSQSPSNKVTEKGKDVELRCDPISGHTALYWYRQSLGQGLEFLIYFQGNSAPDKSGLPSDRFSAERTGGSVSTLTIQRTQQEDSAVYLCASSSTNTGELFFGEGSRLTVL.

This chain connects TRBV12-2 to TRBJ2-1; no DNA check was done on the table's D call, TRBD1. TRBV12-2 is tagged as a pseudogene. The CDR3 length is 15 residues. This chain's CDR3 is CASRLAHSSYNEQFF. DNA of the CDR3: TGTGCAAGTCGCTTAGCGCACAGCTCCTACAATGAGCAGTTCTTC.

The chain joins TRBV25-1 to TRBJ1-4, with 7 positions matching TRBD1. V shed 1 base and J 5 bases; nucleotides not matched to a gene: 4. Germline-derived CDR1 and CDR2 are MGHDK and SYGVNS. CDR3 length: 15 amino acids. The CDR3 DNA reads TGTGCCAGCAGTGAATCTACAGGGGTAAATGAAAAACTGTTTTTT. Translated: CASSESTGVNEKLFF.

This clone appeared once. The rearrangement links TRBV7-9 to TRBJ2-1, with D possibly being TRBD2 (6 bases). The CDR3 sequence is 16 residues long. Germline loops: CDR1 SEHNR, CDR2 FQNEAQ (reference sequence). Deletions cut 3 bases from V and 0 bases from J, with 12 bases between. CDR3 DNA: TGTGCCAGCAGCTTTGGTCTCGGGAGCTCCTACAATGAGCAGTTCTTC. This gives the protein CASSFGLGSSYNEQFF.

The rearrangement links TRBV6-5 to TRBJ2-7; a weak D match, TRBD1 (8 bases). Germline CDR1 MNHEY, CDR2 SVGAGI. The CDR3 sequence is 14 residues long. The V gene lost 6 bases and the J gene lost 3 bases, with 15 bases spanning the gap. In DNA form, the CDR3 reads TGTGCCAGCAGAACAGGGGGGGATGGCTACGAGCAGTACTTC. Protein product: CASRTGGDGYEQYF.

The chain carries TRBV7-9 and TRBJ1-1, with D possibly TRBD1 on 5 matching bases. Germline assignment: CDR1 SEHNR and CDR2 FQNEAQ (reference sequence). The CDR3 length is 14 residues. Trimming took off 5 bases at V and 1 base at J, with 11 bases between the two ends. DNA of the CDR3: TGTGCCAGCAGCCCCAGGGCGGGGAACACTGAAGCTTTCTTT. This codes for CASSPRAGNTEAFF. Full variable domain (remainder filled in from reference TRBV7-9 and TRBJ1-1): DTGVSQNPRHKITKRGQNVTFRCDPISEHNRLYWYRQTLGQGPEFLTYFQNEAQLEKSRLLSDRFSAERPKGSFSTLEIQRTEQGDSAMYLCASSPRAGNTEAFFGQGTRLTVV.

The chain employs TRBV29-1 and TRBJ1-3; D gene unclear. Trimming shortened V by 2 bases and J by 7 bases, and 18 bases separated the two germline ends. The germline V gene has CDR1 SQVTM and CDR2 ANQGSEA. The CDR3 length is 15 residues. In nucleotides, the CDR3 is TGCAGCGTTGAACGATTGGGATCGTTCAGGAACACCATATATTTT. This sequence encodes CSVERLGSFRNTIYF.

The V call is TRBV6-5, the J call TRBJ1-1, with D maybe TRBD1 (6 bases). The CDR3 contains 12 residues. The germline CDR1 and CDR2 sequences are MNHEY and SVGAGI. V lost 6 bases and J lost 4, with 9 bases in between. DNA for the CDR3: TGTGCCAGCAGGCCCAGGGGCACTGAAGCTTTCTTT. It codes for CASRPRGTEAFF.